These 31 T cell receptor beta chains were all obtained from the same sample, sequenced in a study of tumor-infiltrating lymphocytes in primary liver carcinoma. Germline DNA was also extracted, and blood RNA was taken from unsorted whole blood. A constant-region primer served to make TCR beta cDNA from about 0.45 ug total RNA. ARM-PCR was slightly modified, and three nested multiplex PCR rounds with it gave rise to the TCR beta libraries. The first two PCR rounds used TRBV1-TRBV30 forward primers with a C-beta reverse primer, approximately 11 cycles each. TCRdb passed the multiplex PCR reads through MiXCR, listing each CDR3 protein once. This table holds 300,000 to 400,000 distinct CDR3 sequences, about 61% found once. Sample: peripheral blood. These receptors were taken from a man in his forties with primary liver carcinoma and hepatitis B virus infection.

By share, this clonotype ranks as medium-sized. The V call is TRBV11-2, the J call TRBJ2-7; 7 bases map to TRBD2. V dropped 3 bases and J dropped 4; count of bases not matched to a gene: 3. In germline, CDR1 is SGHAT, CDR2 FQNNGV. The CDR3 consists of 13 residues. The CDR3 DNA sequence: TGTGCCAGCAGCTTTCCTAGCGGATACGAGCAGTACTTC. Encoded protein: CASSFPSGYEQYF.

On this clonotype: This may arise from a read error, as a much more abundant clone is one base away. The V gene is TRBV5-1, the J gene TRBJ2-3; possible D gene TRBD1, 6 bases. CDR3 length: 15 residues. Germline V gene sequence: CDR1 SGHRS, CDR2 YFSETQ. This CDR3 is CTSSMGHSFTDTQYF. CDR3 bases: TGCACCAGCAGCATGGGACATTCGTTCACAGATACGCAGTATTTT.

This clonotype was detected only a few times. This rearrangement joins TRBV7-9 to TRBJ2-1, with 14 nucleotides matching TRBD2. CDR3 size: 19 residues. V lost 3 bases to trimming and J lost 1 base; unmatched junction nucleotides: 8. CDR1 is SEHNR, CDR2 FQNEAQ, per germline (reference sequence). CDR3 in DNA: TGTGCCAGCAGCTTCCCCGGGACTAGCGGGAGTGGGTCCTACAATGAGCAGTTCTTC. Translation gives CASSFPGTSGSGSYNEQFF.

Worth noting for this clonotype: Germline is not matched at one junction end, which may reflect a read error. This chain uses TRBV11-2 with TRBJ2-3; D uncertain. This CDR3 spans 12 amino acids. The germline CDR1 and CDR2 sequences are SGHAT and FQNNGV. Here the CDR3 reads CTSSLLADTQFF. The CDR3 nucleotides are TGTACCAGCAGCTTATTGGCAGATACGCAGTTTTTT.

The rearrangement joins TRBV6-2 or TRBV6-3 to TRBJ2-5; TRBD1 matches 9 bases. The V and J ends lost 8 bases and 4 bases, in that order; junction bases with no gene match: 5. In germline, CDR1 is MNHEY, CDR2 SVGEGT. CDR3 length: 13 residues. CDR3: CASGTGGTETQYF. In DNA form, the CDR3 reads TGTGCCAGCGGTACAGGGGGCACAGAGACCCAGTACTTC.

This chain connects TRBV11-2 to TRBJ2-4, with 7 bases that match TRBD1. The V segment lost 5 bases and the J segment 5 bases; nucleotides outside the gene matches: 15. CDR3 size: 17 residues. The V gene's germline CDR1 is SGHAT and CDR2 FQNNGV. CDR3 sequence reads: CASSDRTGPLTENIQYF. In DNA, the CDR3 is TGTGCCAGCAGCGATCGGACAGGCCCCCTAACCGAAAACATTCAGTACTTC.

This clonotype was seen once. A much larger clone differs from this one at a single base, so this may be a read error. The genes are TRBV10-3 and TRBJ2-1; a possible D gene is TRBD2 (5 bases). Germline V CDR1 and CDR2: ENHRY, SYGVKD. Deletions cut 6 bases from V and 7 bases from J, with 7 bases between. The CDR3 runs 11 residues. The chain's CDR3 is CAISRRNEQFF. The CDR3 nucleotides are TGTGCCATCAGCAGGAGGAATGAGCAGTTCTTC.

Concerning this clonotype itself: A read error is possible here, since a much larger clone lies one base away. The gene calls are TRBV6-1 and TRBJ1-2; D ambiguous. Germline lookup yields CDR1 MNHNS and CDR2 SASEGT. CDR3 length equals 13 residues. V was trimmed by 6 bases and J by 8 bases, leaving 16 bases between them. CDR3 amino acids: CASRKERETGYTF. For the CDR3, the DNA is TGTGCCAGCAGAAAGGAACGGGAGACGGGCTACACCTTC.

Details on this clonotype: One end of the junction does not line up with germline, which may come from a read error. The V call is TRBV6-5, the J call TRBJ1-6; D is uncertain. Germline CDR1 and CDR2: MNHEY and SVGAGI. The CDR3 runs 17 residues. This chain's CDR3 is CVSSHLAKGSYNSPLHF. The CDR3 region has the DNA TGTGTCAGCAGTCATTTGGCCAAGGGCTCCTATAATTCACCCCTCCACTTT.

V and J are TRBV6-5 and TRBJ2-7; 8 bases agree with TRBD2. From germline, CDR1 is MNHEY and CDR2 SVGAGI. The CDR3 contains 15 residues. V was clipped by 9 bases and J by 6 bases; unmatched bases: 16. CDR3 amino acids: CASSDPGGGHAEQYF. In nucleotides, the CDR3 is TGTGCCAGTAGTGACCCGGGCGGGGGGCATGCCGAGCAGTACTTC.

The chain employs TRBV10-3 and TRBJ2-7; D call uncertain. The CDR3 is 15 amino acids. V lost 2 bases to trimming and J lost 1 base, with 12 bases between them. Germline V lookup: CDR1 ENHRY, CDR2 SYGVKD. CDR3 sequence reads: CAISEPPTSSYEQYF. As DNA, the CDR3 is TGTGCCATCAGTGAGCCACCGACAAGTTCCTACGAGCAGTACTTC.

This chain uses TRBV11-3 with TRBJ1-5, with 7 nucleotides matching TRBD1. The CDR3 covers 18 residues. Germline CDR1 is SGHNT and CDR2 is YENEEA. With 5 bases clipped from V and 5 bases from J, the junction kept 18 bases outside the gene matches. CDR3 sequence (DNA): TGTGCCAGCAGCCGCACGGAGGTGGTAGCAGGGGGTCATCAGCCCCAGCATTTT. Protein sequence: CASSRTEVVAGGHQPQHF.

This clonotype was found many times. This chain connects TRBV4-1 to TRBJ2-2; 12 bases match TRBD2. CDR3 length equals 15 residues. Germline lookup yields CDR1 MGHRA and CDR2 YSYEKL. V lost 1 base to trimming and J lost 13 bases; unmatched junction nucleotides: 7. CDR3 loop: CASSQGVSSGRGLFF. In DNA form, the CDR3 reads TGCGCCAGCAGCCAAGGGGTTTCTAGCGGGAGGGGGCTGTTTTTT.

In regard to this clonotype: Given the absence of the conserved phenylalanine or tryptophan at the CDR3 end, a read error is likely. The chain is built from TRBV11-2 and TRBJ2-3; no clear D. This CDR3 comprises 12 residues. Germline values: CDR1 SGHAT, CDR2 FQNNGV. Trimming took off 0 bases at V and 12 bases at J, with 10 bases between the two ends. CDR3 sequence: CASSLEGFAQYY. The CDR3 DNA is TGTGCCAGCAGCTTAGAGGGGTTCGCACAGTATTAT.

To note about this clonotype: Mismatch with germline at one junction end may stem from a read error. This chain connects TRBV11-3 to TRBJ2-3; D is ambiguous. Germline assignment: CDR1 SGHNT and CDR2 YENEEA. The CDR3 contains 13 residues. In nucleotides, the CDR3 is TGTGCAAGAAGCTTACAAACGGAAGATACGCAGTATTTC. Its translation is CARSLQTEDTQYF.

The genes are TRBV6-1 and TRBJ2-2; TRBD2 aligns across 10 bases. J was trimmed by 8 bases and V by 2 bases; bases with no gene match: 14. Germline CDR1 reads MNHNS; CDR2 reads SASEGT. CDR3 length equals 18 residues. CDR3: CASSESPSGSFPAGELFF. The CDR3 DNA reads TGTGCCAGCAGTGAATCCCCTAGCGGGAGTTTCCCGGCGGGGGAGCTGTTTTTT.

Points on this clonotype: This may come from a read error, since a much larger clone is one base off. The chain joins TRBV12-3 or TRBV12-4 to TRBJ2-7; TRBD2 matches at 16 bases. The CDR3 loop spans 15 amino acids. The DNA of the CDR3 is TGTGCCATCAGTGCGGGACTAGCGGGAGGGGACGAGCAGTACTTC. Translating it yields CAISAGLAGGDEQYF.

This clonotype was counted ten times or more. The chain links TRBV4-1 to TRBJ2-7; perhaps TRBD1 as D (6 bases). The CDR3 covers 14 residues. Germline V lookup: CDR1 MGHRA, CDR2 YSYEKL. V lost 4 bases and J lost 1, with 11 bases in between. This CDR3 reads CASSRPRGSYEQYF. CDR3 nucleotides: TGCGCCAGCAGCCGGCCCAGGGGTTCCTACGAGCAGTACTTC.

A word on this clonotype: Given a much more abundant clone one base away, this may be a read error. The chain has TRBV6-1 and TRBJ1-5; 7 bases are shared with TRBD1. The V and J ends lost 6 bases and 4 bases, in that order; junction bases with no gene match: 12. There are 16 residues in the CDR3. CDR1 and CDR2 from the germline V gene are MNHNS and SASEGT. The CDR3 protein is CASSARDGQVNQPQHF. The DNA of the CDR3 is TGTGCCAGCAGCGCCCGGGACGGACAGGTGAATCAGCCCCAGCATTTT.

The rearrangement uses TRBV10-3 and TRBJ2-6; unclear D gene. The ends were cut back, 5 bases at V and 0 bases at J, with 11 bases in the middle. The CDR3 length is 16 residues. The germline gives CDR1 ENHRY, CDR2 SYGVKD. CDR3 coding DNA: TGTGCCATCAGTACATTTAGGATCTCTGGGGCCAACGTCCTGACTTTC. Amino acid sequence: CAISTFRISGANVLTF.

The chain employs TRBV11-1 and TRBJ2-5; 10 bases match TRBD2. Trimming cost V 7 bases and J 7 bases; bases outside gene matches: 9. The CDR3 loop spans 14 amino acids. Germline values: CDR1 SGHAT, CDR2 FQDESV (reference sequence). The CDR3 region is CASNVAGGGATQYF. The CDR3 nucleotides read TGTGCCAGCAACGTAGCGGGAGGAGGAGCGACCCAGTACTTC.

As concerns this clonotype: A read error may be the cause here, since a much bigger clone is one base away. The CDR3 DNA reads as TGTGCCATCAGTGATTTGCTCATCCGGGAAGGAATTAATTCACCCCTCCACTTT. It yields the protein CAISDLLIREGINSPLHF. This chain links TRBV10-3 with TRBJ1-6; D gene uncertain. The CDR3 runs 18 residues. Germline V CDR1 and CDR2: ENHRY, SYGVKD. Trimming took off 3 bases at V and 6 bases at J, with 21 bases between the two ends.

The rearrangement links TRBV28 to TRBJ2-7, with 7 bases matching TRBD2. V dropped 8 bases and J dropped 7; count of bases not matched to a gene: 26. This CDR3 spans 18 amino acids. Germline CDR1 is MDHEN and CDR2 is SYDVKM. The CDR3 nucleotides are TGTGCCAGCCGACTCTGGGGGGGACGGTCTAGCTCCTACAATGAGCAGTACTTC. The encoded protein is CASRLWGGRSSSYNEQYF.

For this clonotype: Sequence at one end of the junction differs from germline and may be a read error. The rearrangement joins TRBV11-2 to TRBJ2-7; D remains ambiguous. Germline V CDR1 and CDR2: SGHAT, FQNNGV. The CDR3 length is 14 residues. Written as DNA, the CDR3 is TGTGCCAGCAGCTTATACGTTGAGCCCCTCAAGCAGTATTTC. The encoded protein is CASSLYVEPLKQYF.

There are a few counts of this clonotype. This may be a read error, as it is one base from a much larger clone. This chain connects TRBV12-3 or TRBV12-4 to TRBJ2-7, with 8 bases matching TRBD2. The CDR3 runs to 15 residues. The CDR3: CANSLGTRSSYEQYF. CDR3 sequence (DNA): TGTGCCAACAGTTTGGGGACTAGGAGCTCCTACGAGCAGTACTTC.

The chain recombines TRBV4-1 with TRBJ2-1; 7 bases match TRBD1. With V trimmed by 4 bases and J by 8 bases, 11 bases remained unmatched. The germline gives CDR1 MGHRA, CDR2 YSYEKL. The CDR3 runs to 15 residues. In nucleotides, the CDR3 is TGCGCCAGCAGCCGGGCGGACAGGAGAAAAGATGAGCAGTTCTTC. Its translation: CASSRADRRKDEQFF.

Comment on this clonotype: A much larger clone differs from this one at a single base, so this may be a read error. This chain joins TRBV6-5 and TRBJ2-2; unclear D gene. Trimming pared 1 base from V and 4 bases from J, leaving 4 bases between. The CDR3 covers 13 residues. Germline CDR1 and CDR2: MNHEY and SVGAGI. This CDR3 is CASSYCPTGELFF. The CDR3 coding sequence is TGTGCCAGCAGTTACTGCCCCACCGGGGAGCTGTTTTTT.

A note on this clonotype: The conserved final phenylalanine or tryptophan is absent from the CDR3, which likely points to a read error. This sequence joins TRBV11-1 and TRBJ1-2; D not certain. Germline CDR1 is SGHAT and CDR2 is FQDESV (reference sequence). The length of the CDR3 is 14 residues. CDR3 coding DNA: TGTACCAGCAGCTTCAAGGGATTTGGCTATGGCTACACCTCC. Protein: CTSSFKGFGYGYTS.

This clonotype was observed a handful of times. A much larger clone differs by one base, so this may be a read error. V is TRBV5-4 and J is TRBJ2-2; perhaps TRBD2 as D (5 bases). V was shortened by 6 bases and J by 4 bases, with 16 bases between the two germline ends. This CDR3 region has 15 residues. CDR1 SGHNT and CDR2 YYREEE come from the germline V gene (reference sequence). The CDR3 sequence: CASTTGGGGTGELFF. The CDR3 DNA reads TGTGCCAGCACCACTGGAGGAGGTGGCACCGGGGAGCTGTTTTTT.

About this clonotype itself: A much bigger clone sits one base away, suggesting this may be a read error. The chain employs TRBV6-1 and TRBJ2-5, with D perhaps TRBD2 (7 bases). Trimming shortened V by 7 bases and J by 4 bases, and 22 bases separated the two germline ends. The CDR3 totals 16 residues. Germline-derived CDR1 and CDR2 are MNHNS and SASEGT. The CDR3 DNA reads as TGTGCCAGCAAAGTGGGGGGGCTAGGCGGCCGAGAGACCCAGTACTTC. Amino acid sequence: CASKVGGLGGRETQYF.

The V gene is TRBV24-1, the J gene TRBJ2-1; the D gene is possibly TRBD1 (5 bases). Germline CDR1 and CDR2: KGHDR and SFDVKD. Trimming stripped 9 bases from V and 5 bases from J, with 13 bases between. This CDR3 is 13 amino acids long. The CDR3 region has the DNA TGTGCCACCCTGGACATTACAAACAATGAGCAGTTCTTC. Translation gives CATLDITNNEQFF.